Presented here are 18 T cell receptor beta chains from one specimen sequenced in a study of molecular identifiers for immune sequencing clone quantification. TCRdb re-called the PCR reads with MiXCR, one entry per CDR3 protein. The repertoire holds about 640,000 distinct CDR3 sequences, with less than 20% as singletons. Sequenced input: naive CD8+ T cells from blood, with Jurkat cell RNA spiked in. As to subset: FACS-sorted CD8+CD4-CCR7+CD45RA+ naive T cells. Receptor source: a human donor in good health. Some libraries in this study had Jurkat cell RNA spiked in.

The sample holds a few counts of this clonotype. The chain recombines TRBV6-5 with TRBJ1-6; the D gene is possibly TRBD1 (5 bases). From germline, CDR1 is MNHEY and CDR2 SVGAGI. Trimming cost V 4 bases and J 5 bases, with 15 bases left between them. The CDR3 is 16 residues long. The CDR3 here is CASSSTLDTNNSPLHF. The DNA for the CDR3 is TGTGCCAGCAGTTCTACCTTGGACACTAATAATTCACCCCTCCACTTT.

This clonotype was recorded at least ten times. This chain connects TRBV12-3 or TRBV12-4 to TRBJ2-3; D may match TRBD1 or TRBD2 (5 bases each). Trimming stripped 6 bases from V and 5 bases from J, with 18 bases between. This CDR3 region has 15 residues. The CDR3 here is CASSPRWGWQDTQYF. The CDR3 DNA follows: TGTGCCAGCAGCCCCAGGTGGGGGTGGCAAGATACGCAGTATTTT.

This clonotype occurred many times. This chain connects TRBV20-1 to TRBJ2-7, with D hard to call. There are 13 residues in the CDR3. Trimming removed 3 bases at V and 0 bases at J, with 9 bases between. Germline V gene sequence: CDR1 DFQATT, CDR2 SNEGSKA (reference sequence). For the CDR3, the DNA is TGCAGTGCTAGCAGCACTTCCTCCTACGAGCAGTACTTC. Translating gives CSASSTSSYEQYF.

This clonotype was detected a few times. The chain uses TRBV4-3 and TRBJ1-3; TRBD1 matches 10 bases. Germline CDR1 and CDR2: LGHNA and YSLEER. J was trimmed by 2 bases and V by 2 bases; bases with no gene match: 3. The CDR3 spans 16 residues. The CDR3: CASSQSGTGAGNTIYF. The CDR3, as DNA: TGCGCCAGCAGCCAATCCGGGACAGGGGCTGGAAACACCATATATTTT.

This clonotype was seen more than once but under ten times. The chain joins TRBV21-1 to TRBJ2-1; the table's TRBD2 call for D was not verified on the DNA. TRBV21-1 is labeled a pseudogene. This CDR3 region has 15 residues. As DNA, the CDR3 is TGTGCCAGCAGCAGGACTAGCGGGACGCAAAATGAGCAGTTCTTC. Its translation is CASSRTSGTQNEQFF.

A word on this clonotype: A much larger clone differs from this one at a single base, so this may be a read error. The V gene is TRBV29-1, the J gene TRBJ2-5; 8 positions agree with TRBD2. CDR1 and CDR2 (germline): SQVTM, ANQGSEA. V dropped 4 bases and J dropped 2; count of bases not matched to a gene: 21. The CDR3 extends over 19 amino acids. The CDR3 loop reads CSVGRVRGVGSGIQETQYF. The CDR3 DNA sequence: TGCAGCGTTGGGCGGGTTAGGGGAGTGGGTAGCGGGATACAAGAGACCCAGTACTTC.

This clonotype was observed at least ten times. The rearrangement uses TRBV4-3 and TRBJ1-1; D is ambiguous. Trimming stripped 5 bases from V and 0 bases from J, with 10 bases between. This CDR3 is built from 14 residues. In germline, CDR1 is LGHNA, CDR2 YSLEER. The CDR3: CASSKDGMNTEAFF. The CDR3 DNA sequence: TGCGCCAGCAGCAAGGACGGCATGAACACTGAAGCTTTCTTT.

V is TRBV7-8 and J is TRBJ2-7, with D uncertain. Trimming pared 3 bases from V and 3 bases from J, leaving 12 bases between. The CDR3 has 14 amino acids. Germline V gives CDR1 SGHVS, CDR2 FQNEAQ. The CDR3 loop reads CASSLFRSDYEQYF. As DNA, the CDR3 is TGTGCCAGCAGCTTGTTCAGGTCGGACTACGAGCAGTACTTC.

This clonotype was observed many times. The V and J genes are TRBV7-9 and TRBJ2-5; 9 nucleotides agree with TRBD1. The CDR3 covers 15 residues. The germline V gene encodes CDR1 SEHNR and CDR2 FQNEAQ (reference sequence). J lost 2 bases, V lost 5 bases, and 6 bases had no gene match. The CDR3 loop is CASSTRTGDQETQYF. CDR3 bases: TGTGCCAGCAGCACCCGGACAGGGGATCAAGAGACCCAGTACTTC.

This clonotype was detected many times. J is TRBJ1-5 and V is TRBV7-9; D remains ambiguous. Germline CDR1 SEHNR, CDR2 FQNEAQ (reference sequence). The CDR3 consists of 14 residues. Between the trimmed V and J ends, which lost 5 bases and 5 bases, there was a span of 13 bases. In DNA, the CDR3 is TGTGCCAGCAGCCAGTACGGGTATGATCAGCCCCAGCATTTT. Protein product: CASSQYGYDQPQHF.

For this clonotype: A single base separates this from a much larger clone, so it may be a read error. In nucleotides, the CDR3 is TGCGCCAGCAGCTTGGAAGGTGGGACCCAACAGCCCCAGCATTTT. Protein: CASSLEGGTQQPQHF. The rearrangement joins TRBV5-1 to TRBJ1-5; the D gene is possibly TRBD1 (5 bases). V was clipped by 0 bases and J by 7 bases, with 14 bases between them. Germline CDR1 is SGHRS and CDR2 is YFSETQ. The CDR3 contains 15 residues. The whole variable domain, filled in from reference TRBV5-1 and TRBJ1-5, reads KAGVTQTPRYLIKTRGQQVTLSCSPISGHRSVSWYQQTPGQGLQFLFEYFSETQRNKGNFPGRFSGRQFSNSRSEMNVSTLELGDSALYLCASSLEGGTQQPQHFGDGTRLSIL.

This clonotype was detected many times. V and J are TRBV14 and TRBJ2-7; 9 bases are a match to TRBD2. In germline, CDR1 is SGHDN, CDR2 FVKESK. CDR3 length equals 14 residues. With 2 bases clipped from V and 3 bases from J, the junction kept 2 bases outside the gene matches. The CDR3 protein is CASSQRLAVYEQYF. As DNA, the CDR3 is TGTGCCAGCAGCCAAAGACTAGCGGTCTACGAGCAGTACTTC.

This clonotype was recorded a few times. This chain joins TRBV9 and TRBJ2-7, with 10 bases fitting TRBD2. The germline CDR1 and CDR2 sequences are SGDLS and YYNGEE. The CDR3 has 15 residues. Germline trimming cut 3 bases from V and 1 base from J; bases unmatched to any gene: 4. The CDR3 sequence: CASSDPSGSSYEQYF. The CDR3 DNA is TGTGCCAGCAGCGACCCTAGCGGGAGTTCCTACGAGCAGTACTTC.

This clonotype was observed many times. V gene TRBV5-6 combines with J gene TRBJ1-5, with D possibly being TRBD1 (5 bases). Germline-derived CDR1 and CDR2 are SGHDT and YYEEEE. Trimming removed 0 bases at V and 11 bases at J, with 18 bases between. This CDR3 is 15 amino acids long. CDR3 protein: CASSLGAREGPTQHF. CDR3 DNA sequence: TGTGCCAGCAGCTTGGGGGCCAGGGAGGGGCCGACCCAGCATTTT.

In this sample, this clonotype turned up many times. The CDR3 loop is CASSLPRPDTGELFF. DNA of the CDR3: TGTGCCAGCAGCTTACCCAGACCAGACACCGGGGAGCTGTTTTTT. This chain links TRBV7-6 with TRBJ2-2; D remains ambiguous. Germline V gene lookup returns CDR1 SGHVS and CDR2 FNYEAQ. This CDR3 region has 15 residues. V shed 2 bases and J shed 3 bases, with 10 bases lying between them.

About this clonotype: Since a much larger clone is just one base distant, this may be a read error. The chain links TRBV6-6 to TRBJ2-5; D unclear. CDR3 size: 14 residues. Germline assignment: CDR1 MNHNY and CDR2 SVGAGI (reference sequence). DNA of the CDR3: TGTGCCAGCAATTACTCCGCCATCCAAGAGACCCAGTACTTC. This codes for CASNYSAIQETQYF.

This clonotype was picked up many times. The DNA of the CDR3 is TGTGCCACCAGTGAGACAGGAGAAGAGACCCAGTACTTC. Residues: CATSETGEETQYF. The J gene is TRBJ2-5, the V gene TRBV24-1, with D perhaps matching TRBD1 (6 bases). The CDR3 has 13 residues. The germline V gene has CDR1 KGHDR and CDR2 SFDVKD. The V gene lost 4 bases and the J gene lost 3 bases, with 8 bases spanning the gap.

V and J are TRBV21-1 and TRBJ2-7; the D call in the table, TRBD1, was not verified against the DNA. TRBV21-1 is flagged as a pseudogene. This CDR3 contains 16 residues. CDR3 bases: TGTGCCAGCGGCAAAGTGAGTCGGACAGGGGGCTACGAGCAGTACTTC. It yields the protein CASGKVSRTGGYEQYF.